These 21 T cell receptor beta chains originate from one sample sequenced in a study of regulatory T cells in long-lasting Graves disease. For TCR beta, libraries came from iRepertoire HTBI primers and Arm-PCR of CDR3 regions. TCRdb passed the multiplex PCR reads through MiXCR, listing each CDR3 protein once. The table records over 250,000 distinct CDR3 sequences, under 25% of them present only once. Time point described: persistent/refractory GD, antithyroid drugs over 5 years with positive TRAb. With RNA extracted from PBMCs as input, the TCR library was made. Sequences were derived from peripheral blood mononuclear cells (PBMCs), sampled when the disease was refractory, from a patient treated with antithyroid drugs. Receptors originate from a female donor with Graves disease.

The sample holds many counts of this clonotype. V usage is TRBV30 and J usage is TRBJ1-1, with TRBD1 as a possible D gene (5 bases). This CDR3 contains 13 residues. The V end was cut by 5 bases, the J end by 2 bases, with 12 bases between. Germline CDR1 GTSNPN, CDR2 SVGIG (reference sequence). The CDR3 region is CAWEQVRNTEAFF. The CDR3 bases are TGTGCCTGGGAACAGGTCCGAAACACTGAAGCTTTCTTT. Variable domain in full (rest from reference TRBV30 and TRBJ1-1): SQTIHQWPATLVQPVGSPLSLECTVEGTSNPNLYWYRQAAGRGLQLLFYSVGIGQISSEVPQNLSASRPQDRQFILSSKKLLLSDSGFYLCAWEQVRNTEAFFGQGTRLTVV.

This clonotype has just a few counts. The V call is TRBV20-1, the J call TRBJ2-2; 7 nucleotides line up with TRBD2. The CDR3 is 15 amino acids. Trimming cost V 2 bases and J 9 bases; bases outside gene matches: 12. CDR1 is DFQATT, CDR2 SNEGSKA, per germline (reference sequence). In DNA form, the CDR3 reads TGCAGTGCTAGATCGGCGGGAGAGTATTTTCGGGAGCTGTTTTTT. Amino acids: CSARSAGEYFRELFF.

This clonotype was seen more than once but under ten times. The chain couples TRBV7-9 to TRBJ2-5; D is unclear. The germline V gene encodes CDR1 SEHNR and CDR2 FQNEAQ (reference sequence). With 2 bases removed from V and 5 bases from J, the gap between germline ends came to 15 bases. The CDR3 sequence is 15 residues long. For the CDR3, the DNA is TGTGCCAGCAGCTTAAGTAGGCGACCTTTGGAGACCCAGTACTTC. This encodes CASSLSRRPLETQYF.

The chain links TRBV27 to TRBJ2-7; TRBD2 agrees at 11 bases. The CDR3 contains 17 residues. Germline lookup yields CDR1 MNHEY and CDR2 SMNVEV (reference sequence). Trimming at V came to 5 bases and at J to 3 bases, leaving 12 bases not matched to a gene. The CDR3 nucleotides are TGTGCCAGCAGTAAGAGAATGGGGACTAGCGGCGACTACGAGCAGTACTTC. Protein sequence: CASSKRMGTSGDYEQYF.

The CDR3 sequence: CASSIGRGRHTGELFF. Here the CDR3 DNA reads TGTGCCAGTAGTATTGGCCGGGGGCGGCATACCGGGGAGCTGTTTTTT. V usage is TRBV19 and J usage is TRBJ2-2, with D perhaps matching TRBD1 or TRBD2 (6 bases each). CDR1 is LNHDA and CDR2 is SQIVND in the germline V gene (reference sequence). The V end lost 3 bases, the J end lost 5 bases, and 16 bases lay between the germline ends. The CDR3 is 16 amino acids.

This clonotype was detected ten times or more. The V call is TRBV29-1, the J call TRBJ1-2; the D is unclear. The germline gives CDR1 SQVTM, CDR2 ANQGSEA. The length of the CDR3 is 11 residues. The V and J ends lost 6 bases and 3 bases respectively, with 8 bases between them. The CDR3, as DNA: TGCAGCGTGGGAGCCGACTATGGCTACACCTTC. Encoded protein: CSVGADYGYTF.

This clonotype was counted many times. The chain links TRBV2 to TRBJ2-5; weak D call: TRBD1 (5 bases). The CDR3 runs to 10 residues. V was cut by 7 bases and J by 12 bases, with 12 bases left in between. Germline CDR1 and CDR2: SNHLY and FYNNEI. The chain's CDR3 is CASKGAGEYF. In DNA form, the CDR3 reads TGTGCCAGCAAAGGGGCCGGAGAGTACTTC.

The chain joins TRBV5-1 to TRBJ2-7, with 8 bases matching TRBD1. The CDR3 runs 13 residues. CDR1 and CDR2 (germline): SGHRS, YFSETQ. Trimming removed 5 bases from V and 5 bases from J; junction bases left unmatched: 6. CDR3 protein: CASRSQGADEQYF. CDR3 DNA sequence: TGCGCCAGCAGGTCCCAGGGGGCGGACGAGCAGTACTTC.

The chain links TRBV28 to TRBJ2-2; either TRBD1 or TRBD2 may supply D (5 bases each). CDR1 is MDHEN and CDR2 is SYDVKM in the germline V gene. V gave up 6 bases and J gave up 6 bases, with 14 bases separating them. This CDR3 has 14 amino acids. CDR3: CASSPWRTPGELFF. The CDR3 DNA is TGTGCCAGCAGCCCATGGAGGACACCCGGGGAGCTGTTTTTT.

The CDR3 coding sequence is TGCAGTGCTATCCGGGACATTTATAATTCACCCCTCCACTTT. It encodes CSAIRDIYNSPLHF. This chain links TRBV20-1 with TRBJ1-6; D possibly corresponds to TRBD1 (6 bases). V shed 4 bases and J shed 4 bases, with 11 bases lying between them. CDR1 is DFQATT and CDR2 is SNEGSKA in the germline V gene (reference sequence). This CDR3 has 14 amino acids.

On this clonotype: This may be a read error: a much more frequent sequence differs by one nucleotide. The rearrangement uses TRBV28 and TRBJ2-2; maybe TRBD2 (6 bases). CDR3 length equals 13 residues. In germline, CDR1 is MDHEN, CDR2 SYDVKM. CDR3 protein: CASSFWHTGGLFF. Here the CDR3 DNA reads TGTGCCAGCAGTTTCTGGCACACCGGGGGGCTGTTTTTT. Supplemented by reference TRBV28 and TRBJ2-2, the full variable domain reads DVKVTQSSRYLVKRTGEKVFLECVQDMDHENMFWYRQDPGLGLRLIYFSYDVKMKEKGDIPEGYSVSREKKERFSLILESASTNQTSMYLCASSFWHTGGLFFGEGSRLTVL.

Concerning this clonotype itself: Given a much more abundant clone one base away, this may be a read error. The rearrangement links TRBV2 to TRBJ1-2; D might be TRBD1 (5 bases). V lost 4 bases, J lost 3 bases, and 9 bases lay in between. CDR3 length: 13 residues. CDR1 is SNHLY, CDR2 FYNNEI, per germline. CDR3 DNA: TGTGCCAGCAGTGGGGACGGGGACTATGGCTACACCTTC. Its protein product is CASSGDGDYGYTF. Together with reference TRBV2 and TRBJ1-2, the CDR3 gives the full variable domain: EPEVTQTPSHQVTQMGQEVILRCVPISNHLYFYWYRQILGQKVEFLVSFYNNEISEKSEIFDDQFSVERPDGSNFTLKIRSTKLEDSAMYFCASSGDGDYGYTFGSGTRLTVV.

The chain carries TRBV24-1 and TRBJ1-4; TRBD1 might be the D (6 bases). The V gene's germline CDR1 is KGHDR and CDR2 SFDVKD. V dropped 4 bases and J dropped 5 bases, with 13 bases sitting between them. This CDR3 comprises 15 residues. CDR3 bases: TGTGCCACCAGTGACGGACAGTACCTGAATGAAAAACTGTTTTTT. This sequence encodes CATSDGQYLNEKLFF.

Many counts were recorded for this clonotype. The rearrangement links TRBV5-1 to TRBJ1-1; D gene uncertain. V lost 0 bases and J lost 2, with 11 bases in between. The CDR3 consists of 15 residues. The germline V gene encodes CDR1 SGHRS and CDR2 YFSETQ. As DNA, the CDR3 is TGCGCCAGCAGCTTGGGACGGACGACCAACACTGAAGCTTTCTTT. Protein: CASSLGRTTNTEAFF.

This clonotype appeared many times. The gene calls are TRBV7-2 and TRBJ2-5, with a tentative D call TRBD2 (5 bases). Trimming removed 0 bases from V and 5 bases from J, with 13 bases in between. Germline V gene lookup returns CDR1 SGHTA and CDR2 FQGNSA. The CDR3 length is 15 residues. CDR3 nucleotides: TGTGCCAGCAGCTTAGCTGGCCTAGCCCCGGAGACCCAGTACTTC. This sequence encodes CASSLAGLAPETQYF.

This clonotype was counted at least ten times. V gene TRBV28 combines with J gene TRBJ2-7; TRBD1 matches at 10 bases. CDR3 length: 14 amino acids. CDR1 is MDHEN and CDR2 is SYDVKM in the germline V gene. Trimming took 2 bases from V and 6 from J; bases not matched to a gene: 4. The chain's CDR3 is CASSLLGTGVEQYF. Here the CDR3 DNA reads TGTGCCAGCAGTTTACTGGGGACAGGGGTCGAGCAGTACTTC.

The chain joins TRBV4-3 to TRBJ2-6, with D unclear. The V and J ends lost 3 bases and 4 bases respectively, with 13 bases between them. The CDR3 length is 16 residues. Germline V gives CDR1 LGHNA, CDR2 YSLEER. DNA of the CDR3: TGCGCCAGCAGCCAGGCCTTCGGAACCGGGGCCAACGTCCTGACTTTC. Protein sequence: CASSQAFGTGANVLTF.

This clonotype occurred a few times. The chain carries TRBV7-2 and TRBJ1-3; the D gene is possibly TRBD1 (5 bases). From germline, CDR1 is SGHTA and CDR2 FQGNSA. This CDR3 has 14 residues. With 5 bases removed from V and 3 bases from J, the gap between germline ends came to 11 bases. This chain's CDR3 is CASSRAGGGNTIYF. In DNA, the CDR3 is TGTGCCAGCAGCCGGGCGGGGGGTGGAAACACCATATATTTT. Complete variable domain (other parts from reference TRBV7-2 and TRBJ1-3): GAGVSQSPSNKVTEKGKDVELRCDPISGHTALYWYRQSLGQGLEFLIYFQGNSAPDKSGLPSDRFSAERTGGSVSTLTIQRTQQEDSAVYLCASSRAGGGNTIYFGEGSWLTVV.

The rearrangement links TRBV30 to TRBJ2-5; 13 bases are shared with TRBD2. In germline, CDR1 is GTSNPN, CDR2 SVGIG (reference sequence). The CDR3 length is 14 residues. With V trimmed by 2 bases and J by 7 bases, 4 bases remained unmatched. The CDR3 DNA reads TGTGCCTGGAGTTCGGGACTAGCGGGATCGACCCAGTACTTC. As protein: CAWSSGLAGSTQYF.

The rearrangement links TRBV20-1 to TRBJ2-7, with D possibly being TRBD1 (5 bases). The germline gives CDR1 DFQATT, CDR2 SNEGSKA (reference sequence). Trimming pared 6 bases from V and 0 bases from J, leaving 18 bases between. The CDR3 totals 15 residues. In nucleotides, the CDR3 is TGCAGTGCGAGCCCAGGGAACATGAACTCCTACGAGCAGTACTTC. This translates into CSASPGNMNSYEQYF.

This clonotype was seen at least ten times. The chain couples TRBV28 to TRBJ1-5; perhaps TRBD1 as D (5 bases). This CDR3 region has 13 residues. Germline V lookup: CDR1 MDHEN, CDR2 SYDVKM. The CDR3 region has the DNA TGTGCAGCCGGGGCAGGGTACAATCAGCCCCAGCATTTT. The encoded protein is CAAGAGYNQPQHF.